This TCR beta chain was profiled in a study of a mutant IDH1 vaccine in newly diagnosed glioma. Study at large: Previous care, which was radiotherapy, temozolomide, or both, most often involved both. The study's findings and limits: Vaccine-induced immune responses occurred in roughly 95% of patients.

A word on this clone: The target antigen is unknown.

Clones were sequenced by immunoSEQ multiplex PCR, and TCRdb holds only the in-frame ones, with some missing. Of around 89,000 clones in the sample, around 82% were seen once. V was pared by 2 bases and J by 4 bases, with 6 bases of the junction left unmatched. Germline assignment: CDR1 SGHNT and CDR2 YYREEE (reference sequence). The CDR3 length is 15 residues. The time point was: baseline, week 1 (first vaccination visit). Described treatment: pre-vaccination baseline after standard-of-care therapy. The chain is built from TRBV5-4 and TRBJ2-7; TRBD1 matches 10 bases. Sequenced material: PBMCs, taken from a glioma patient treated with radiotherapy, temozolomide or both. The receptor's source is a woman in her forties or fifties with glioma. For the CDR3, the DNA is TGTGCCAGCAGCTTCCCGGACAGGGGGGTTTACGAGCAGTACTTC. Its translation: CASSFPDRGVYEQYF.